A selection of T cell receptor beta chains follows, all from one sample in a study of vaccination effects on CD4 cells after COVID-19. Their recognized antigens are unknown. TCRdb keeps only in-frame clones here, not all; method: immunoSEQ multiplex PCR. This table has around 75,000 clones, roughly two thirds appearing once. The sample in question was CD4+ T cells from PBMCs cultured with HIV peptides, obtained before COVID-19 vaccination. These receptors originate from a human donor who had a prior SARS-CoV-2 infection. The CDR3 runs from the conserved cysteine through the conserved F or W.

TRBV5-4 | CASSLDRGRRETQYF
TRBV6-5 | CASSFRLAGYNEQFF
TRBV19 | CATASLGTEAFF
TRBV18 | CASSPRQITNEKLFF
TRBV19 | CASSSGRAGADTQYF
TRBV5-4 | CASSLNNEQYF
TRBV3-1/TRBV3-2 | CASSLQGAPGNTIYF
TRBV5-1 | CASSPGTTNTGELFF
TRBV4-3 | CASSQDAGRASYTF
TRBV15 | CATSREVGAEGTDTQYF
TRBV19 | CASSSGRALAGELFF
TRBV13 | CASSGTSGDYEQYF
TRBV5-1 | CASSAGHLNTEAFF
TRBV21-1 | CASSKDGRATNEKLFF
TRBV3-1/TRBV3-2 | CASSHIRGEGTEAFF
TRBV6-5 | CASREEREYTEAFF
TRBV5-4 | CASSPARLAEQYF
TRBV7-9 | CASSLKDSTIYF
TRBV9 | CASSVERYRGLNTGELFF
TRBV19 | CASSRIGTGPIYGYTF